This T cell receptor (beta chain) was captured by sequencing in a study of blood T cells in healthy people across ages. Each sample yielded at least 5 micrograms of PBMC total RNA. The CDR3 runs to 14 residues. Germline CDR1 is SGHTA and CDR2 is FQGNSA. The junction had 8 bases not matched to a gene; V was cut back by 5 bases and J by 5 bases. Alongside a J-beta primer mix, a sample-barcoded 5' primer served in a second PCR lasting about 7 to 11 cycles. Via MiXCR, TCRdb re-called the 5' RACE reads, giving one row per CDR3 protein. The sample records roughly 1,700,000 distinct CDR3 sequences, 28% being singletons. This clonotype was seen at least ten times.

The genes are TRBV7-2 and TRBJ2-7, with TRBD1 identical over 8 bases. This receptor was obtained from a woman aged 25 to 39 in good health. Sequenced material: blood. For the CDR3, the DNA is TGTGCCAGCAGCCCAGGACAGGGATCCAACGAGCAGTACTTC. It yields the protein CASSPGQGSNEQYF. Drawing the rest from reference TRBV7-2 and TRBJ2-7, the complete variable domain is GAGVSQSPSNKVTEKGKDVELRCDPISGHTALYWYRQSLGQGLEFLIYFQGNSAPDKSGLPSDRFSAERTGGSVSTLTIQRTQQEDSAVYLCASSPGQGSNEQYFGPGTRLTVT.